This TCR beta chain originates from a study of OX40 agonist ivuxolimab in advanced cancers. The study's findings and limits: Among patients with partial responses at 0.1-3.0 mg/kg, clonal expansion was among the lowest.

TCRdb keeps only in-frame clones here, not all; method: immunoSEQ multiplex PCR. This sample has over 50,000 clones, with less than 90% found just once. About this clone itself: Its antigen is unidentified.

The specimen comprised CD4+ or CD8+ T cells sorted from blood, sampled in a trial of the OX40 agonist ivuxolimab. The origin of this receptor is an adult with an advanced solid tumor such as melanoma, head and neck, liver or kidney cancer.

Written as DNA, the CDR3 is TGTGCCAGTAGTATAGAGGGACTAGCGGGCTACAATGAGCAGTTCTTC. It is translated as CASSIEGLAGYNEQFF. V and J are TRBV19 and TRBJ2-1, with 12 nucleotides matching TRBD2. The CDR3 contains 16 residues. V dropped 0 bases and J dropped 3; count of bases not matched to a gene: 0. In germline, CDR1 is LNHDA, CDR2 SQIVND (reference sequence).